The clone carrying this T cell receptor (beta chain) is classed as medium-sized. The target antigen is unknown. The entry originates in a study of molecular identifiers for immune sequencing clone quantification. Sorted naive CD8 T cells, roughly 19,000 to 1,100,000, were sequenced from 10%, 30% or 50% RNA. The CDR3 extends over 12 amino acids. Germline CDR1 is MNHEY and CDR2 is SVGAGI. TCRdb reprocessed the PCR reads with MiXCR, giving one entry per CDR3 protein. The sample records some 93,000 distinct CDR3 sequences, under 25% being singletons. Points from the study as a whole: Effector cells kept over 99% of their molecules in clones above 20 RNA copies, while naive cells kept under 1% there.

This clonotype was obtained from a human donor in good health. Some libraries in this study had Jurkat cell RNA spiked in. Material for sequencing was naive CD8+ T cells from blood, with Jurkat cell RNA spiked in. Subset denoted: FACS-sorted CD8+CD4-CCR7+CD45RA+ naive T cells. V usage is TRBV6-5 and J usage is TRBJ2-3; 7 bases line up with TRBD1. CDR3 DNA: TGTGCTGCCGGGACAGGCACAGATACGCAGTATTTT. Its translation: CAAGTGTDTQYF.